These 10 T cell receptor beta chains were sequenced from one sample in a study of breast tumors, draining lymph nodes, adjacent tissues. Breast cancer patients provided tissue from their axillary draining lymph nodes. TCRdb re-called the multiplex PCR reads through MiXCR, storing one row per CDR3 protein. This sample has some 130,000 distinct CDR3 sequences, with about 20% found just once. Sequenced sample: axillary lymph node tissue. The receptors were gathered from a female donor with breast cancer. Some clones in this sample may be carry-over from other donors' samples.

This clonotype was recorded many times. This chain joins TRBV20-1 and TRBJ1-5; D not certain. V was cut by 2 bases and J by 3 bases, with 8 bases left in between. Germline CDR1 is DFQATT and CDR2 is SNEGSKA (reference sequence). The CDR3 is 13 amino acids. CDR3 nucleotides: TGCAGTGCTAGACAGGAGAACAATCAGCCCCAGCATTTT. As protein: CSARQENNQPQHF.

The sample holds many counts of this clonotype. The J gene is TRBJ1-5, the V gene TRBV7-2; maybe TRBD1 (5 bases). Germline CDR1 SGHTA, CDR2 FQGNSA. V lost 1 base and J lost 0, with 7 bases in between. The CDR3 length is 15 residues. This CDR3 reads CASSLVGDSNQPQHF. CDR3 bases: TGTGCCAGCAGCTTAGTGGGGGATAGCAATCAGCCCCAGCATTTT.

This clonotype was picked up many times. The V and J genes are TRBV7-9 and TRBJ2-7; possibly TRBD1 for D (5 bases). Trimming pared 1 base from V and 7 bases from J, leaving 11 bases between. Looked up from germline, CDR1 is SEHNR and CDR2 is FQNEAQ (reference sequence). The CDR3 consists of 13 residues. CDR3 bases: TGTGCCAGCAGCTTAGATCAGGGTCGTGAGCAGTACTTC. Encoded protein: CASSLDQGREQYF.

This clonotype was recorded many times. The chain employs TRBV7-9 and TRBJ1-6; perhaps TRBD1 as D (6 bases). Looked up from germline, CDR1 is SEHNR and CDR2 is FQNEAQ (reference sequence). CDR3 length: 15 residues. The V end was cut by 7 bases, the J end by 1 base, with 11 bases between. The CDR3 DNA reads TGTGCCAGCATCGAGAGGGGGTCCTATAATTCACCCCTCCACTTT. This gives the protein CASIERGSYNSPLHF.

About this clonotype itself: A single base separates this from a much larger clone, so it may be a read error. In nucleotides, the CDR3 is TGCAGTGCAGGAACTCATTATAGCGATCAGCCCCAGCATTTT. Translated: CSAGTHYSDQPQHF. The genes are TRBV20-1 and TRBJ1-5; no definite D call. Germline V gene data show CDR1 as DFQATT and CDR2 as SNEGSKA (reference sequence). The CDR3 has 14 residues.

This clonotype came up many times. The genes are TRBV20-1 and TRBJ2-1; either TRBD1 or TRBD2 may fit D (5 bases each). Germline V gives CDR1 DFQATT, CDR2 SNEGSKA (reference sequence). The length of the CDR3 is 14 residues. V lost 5 bases to trimming and J lost 0 bases, with 11 bases between them. Here the CDR3 DNA reads TGCAGTGCTTGGGACGGCAGCTCCTACAATGAGCAGTTCTTC. This sequence encodes CSAWDGSSYNEQFF.

This clonotype appeared many times. V gene TRBV25-1 combines with J gene TRBJ2-5, with D possibly TRBD2 on 7 matching bases. Per the germline V gene, CDR1 is MGHDK and CDR2 is SYGVNS. The CDR3 is 16 amino acids. V gave up 6 bases and J gave up 4 bases, with 21 bases separating them. The CDR3 sequence: CASSREGGGLGETQYF. In nucleotides, the CDR3 is TGTGCCAGCAGCCGGGAAGGGGGAGGGTTAGGAGAGACCCAGTACTTC.

This clonotype came up many times. The DNA is omitted, as the CDR3 cannot be located on it reliably, and the CDR3 follows TCRdb's listing. The genes are TRBV27 and TRBJ2-3; TRBD2 is the table's D call and was not checked against the DNA. The CDR3 extends over 15 residues, inclusive of both ends. Germline CDR1 is MNHEY and CDR2 is SMNVEV (reference sequence). CDR3 sequence: CASSSSEDRRDTQYF.

This clonotype showed up many times. The genes are TRBV2 and TRBJ2-3; no clear D. Germline V lookup: CDR1 SNHLY, CDR2 FYNNEI. V lost 7 bases and J lost 1, with 9 bases in between. The CDR3 sequence is 13 residues long. The CDR3 DNA is TGTGCCAGCACCCTATCCCGCACAGATACGCAGTATTTT. Amino acids: CASTLSRTDTQYF.

In its sample, this clonotype was seen many times. The chain employs TRBV2 and TRBJ1-5; no reliable D call. The CDR3 covers 13 residues. Trimming removed 2 bases at V and 4 bases at J, with 6 bases between. Germline V gene sequence: CDR1 SNHLY, CDR2 FYNNEI. The CDR3 reads CASSEHLNQPQHF. The DNA of the CDR3 is TGTGCCAGCAGTGAACACCTTAATCAGCCCCAGCATTTT. The full variable domain, with the rest looked up from reference TRBV2 and TRBJ1-5, is EPEVTQTPSHQVTQMGQEVILRCVPISNHLYFYWYRQILGQKVEFLVSFYNNEISEKSEIFDDQFSVERPDGSNFTLKIRSTKLEDSAMYFCASSEHLNQPQHFGDGTRLSIL.